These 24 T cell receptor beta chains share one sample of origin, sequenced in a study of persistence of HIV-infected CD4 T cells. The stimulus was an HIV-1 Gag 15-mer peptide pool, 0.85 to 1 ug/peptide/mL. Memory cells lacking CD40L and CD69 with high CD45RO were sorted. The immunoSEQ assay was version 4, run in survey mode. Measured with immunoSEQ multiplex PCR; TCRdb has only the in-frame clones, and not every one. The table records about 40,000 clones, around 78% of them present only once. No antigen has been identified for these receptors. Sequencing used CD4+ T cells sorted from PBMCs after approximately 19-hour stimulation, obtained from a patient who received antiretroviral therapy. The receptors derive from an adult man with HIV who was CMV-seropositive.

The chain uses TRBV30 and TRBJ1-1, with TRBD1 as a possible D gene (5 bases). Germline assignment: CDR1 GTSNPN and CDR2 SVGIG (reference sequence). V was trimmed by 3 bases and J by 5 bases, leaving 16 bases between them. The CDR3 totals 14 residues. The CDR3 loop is CAWRKAGKGTEAFF. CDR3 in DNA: TGTGCCTGGAGGAAGGCAGGGAAGGGGACTGAAGCTTTCTTT.

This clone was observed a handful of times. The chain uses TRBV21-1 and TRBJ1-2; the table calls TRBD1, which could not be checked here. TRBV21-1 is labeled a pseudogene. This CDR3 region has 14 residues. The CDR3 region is CASSVRQGEDGYTF. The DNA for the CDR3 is TGTGCCAGCAGCGTACGACAGGGGGAGGATGGCTACACCTTC.

The CDR3: CAWTRIQPGTLNTEAFF. As DNA, the CDR3 is TGTGCCTGGACCAGAATACAACCCGGGACCCTGAACACTGAAGCTTTCTTT. The chain couples TRBV30 to TRBJ1-1; TRBD1 is a possible D gene (5 bases). The CDR3 is made up of 17 amino acids. Per the germline V gene, CDR1 is GTSNPN and CDR2 is SVGIG (reference sequence). The ends were cut back, 4 bases at V and 0 bases at J, with 21 bases in the middle.

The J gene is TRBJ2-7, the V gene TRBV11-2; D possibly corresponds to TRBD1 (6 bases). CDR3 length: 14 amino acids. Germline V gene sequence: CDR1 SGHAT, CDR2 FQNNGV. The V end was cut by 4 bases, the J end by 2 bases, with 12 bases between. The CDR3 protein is CASSYRVLTYEQYF. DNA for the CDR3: TGTGCCAGCAGCTACAGGGTCCTAACCTACGAGCAGTACTTC. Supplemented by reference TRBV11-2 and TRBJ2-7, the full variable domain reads EAGVAQSPRYKIIEKRQSVAFWCNPISGHATLYWYQQILGQGPKLLIQFQNNGVVDDSQLPKDRFSAERLKGVDSTLKIQPAKLEDSAVYLCASSYRVLTYEQYFGPGTRLTVT.

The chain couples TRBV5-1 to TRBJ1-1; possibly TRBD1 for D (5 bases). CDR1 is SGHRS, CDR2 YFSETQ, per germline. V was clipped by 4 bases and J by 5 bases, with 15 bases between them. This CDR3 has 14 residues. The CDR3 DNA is TGCGCCAGCAGCGCAGGGACTCGATTGACTGAAGCTTTCTTT. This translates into CASSAGTRLTEAFF.

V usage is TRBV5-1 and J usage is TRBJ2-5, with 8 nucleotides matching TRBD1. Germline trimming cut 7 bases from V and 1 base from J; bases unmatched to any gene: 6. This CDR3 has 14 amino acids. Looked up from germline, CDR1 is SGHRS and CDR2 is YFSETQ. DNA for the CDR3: TGCGCCAGCGGGAAAGGACAGGGCCAAGAGACCCAGTACTTC. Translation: CASGKGQGQETQYF.

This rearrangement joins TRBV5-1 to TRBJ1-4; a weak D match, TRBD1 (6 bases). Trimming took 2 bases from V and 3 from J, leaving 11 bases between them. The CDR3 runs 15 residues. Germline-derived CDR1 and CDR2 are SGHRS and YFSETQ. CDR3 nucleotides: TGCGCCAGCAGCTTACAGGGTCGAGCTAATGAAAAACTGTTTTTT. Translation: CASSLQGRANEKLFF.

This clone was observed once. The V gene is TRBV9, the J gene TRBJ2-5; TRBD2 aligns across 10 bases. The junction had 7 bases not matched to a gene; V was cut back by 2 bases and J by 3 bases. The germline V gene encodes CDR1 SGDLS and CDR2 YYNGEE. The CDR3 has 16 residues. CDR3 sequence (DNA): TGTGCCAGCAGCGTCTCTAGCGGGAGAGCGAAAGAGACCCAGTACTTC. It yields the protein CASSVSSGRAKETQYF.

The CDR3 DNA sequence: TGTGCCAGTAGTACGACAGGAGGAAGTCAGCCCCAGCATTTT. Its protein is CASSTTGGSQPQHF. The chain carries TRBV19 and TRBJ1-5; the D gene is possibly TRBD1 (6 bases). Deletions cut 4 bases from V and 6 bases from J, with 13 bases between. The CDR3 has 14 amino acids. Germline loops: CDR1 LNHDA, CDR2 SQIVND (reference sequence).

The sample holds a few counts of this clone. CDR3 coding DNA: TGTGCCTGGAGCTGGTCGGGCGGCAATCAGCCCCAGCATTTT. Its translation is CAWSWSGGNQPQHF. The chain uses TRBV30 and TRBJ1-5; no clear D gene. Germline CDR1 GTSNPN, CDR2 SVGIG (reference sequence). V was pared by 3 bases and J by 2 bases, with 11 bases between. The CDR3 spans 14 residues.

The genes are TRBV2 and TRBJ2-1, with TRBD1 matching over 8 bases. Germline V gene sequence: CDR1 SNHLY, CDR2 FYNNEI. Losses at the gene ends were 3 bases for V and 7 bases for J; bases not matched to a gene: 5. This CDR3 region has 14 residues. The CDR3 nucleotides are TGTGCCAGCAGTGACAGGGGGCTAGGGAATGAGCAGTTCTTC. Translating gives CASSDRGLGNEQFF.

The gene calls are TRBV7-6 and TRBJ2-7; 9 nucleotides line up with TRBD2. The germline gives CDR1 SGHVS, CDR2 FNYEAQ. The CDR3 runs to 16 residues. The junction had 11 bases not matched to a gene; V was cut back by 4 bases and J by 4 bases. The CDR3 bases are TGTGCCAGCAGCTGGACAGCGGGGGGCCCGTCTTACGAGCAGTACTTC. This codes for CASSWTAGGPSYEQYF. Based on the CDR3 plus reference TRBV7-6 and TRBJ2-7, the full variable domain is GAGVSQSPRYKVTKRGQDVALRCDPISGHVSLYWYRQALGQGPEFLTYFNYEAQQDKSGLPNDRFSAERPEGSISTLTIQRTEQRDSAMYRCASSWTAGGPSYEQYFGPGTRLTVT.

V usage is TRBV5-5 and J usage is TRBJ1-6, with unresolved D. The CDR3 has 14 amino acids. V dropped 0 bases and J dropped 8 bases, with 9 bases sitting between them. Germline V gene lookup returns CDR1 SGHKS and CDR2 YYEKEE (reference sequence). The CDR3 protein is CASSLVGVDSPLHF. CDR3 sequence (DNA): TGTGCCAGCAGCTTGGTTGGGGTGGATTCACCCCTCCACTTT.

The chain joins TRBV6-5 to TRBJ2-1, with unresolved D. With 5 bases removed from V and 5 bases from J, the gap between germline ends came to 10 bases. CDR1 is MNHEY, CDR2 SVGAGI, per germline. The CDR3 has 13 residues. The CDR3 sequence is CASSLAPDNEQFF. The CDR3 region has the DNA TGTGCCAGCAGTCTTGCCCCTGACAATGAGCAGTTCTTC.

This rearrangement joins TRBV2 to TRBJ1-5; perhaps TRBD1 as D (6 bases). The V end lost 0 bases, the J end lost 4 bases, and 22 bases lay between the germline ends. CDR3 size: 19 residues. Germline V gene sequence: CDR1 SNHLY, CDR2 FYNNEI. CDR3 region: CASSEALFFRRDTNQPQHF. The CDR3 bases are TGTGCCAGCAGTGAAGCGCTTTTCTTTCGCCGGGACACAAATCAGCCCCAGCATTTT.

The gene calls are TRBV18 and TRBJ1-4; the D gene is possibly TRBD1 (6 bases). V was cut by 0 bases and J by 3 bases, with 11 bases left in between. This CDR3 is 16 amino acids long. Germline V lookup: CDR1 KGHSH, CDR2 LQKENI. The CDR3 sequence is CASSPPGRQANEKLFF. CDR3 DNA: TGTGCCAGCTCACCACCGGGCCGACAGGCTAATGAAAAACTGTTTTTT. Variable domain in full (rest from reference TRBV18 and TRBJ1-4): NAGVMQNPRHLVRRRGQEARLRCSPMKGHSHVYWYRQLPEEGLKFMVYLQKENIIDESGMPKERFSAEFPKEGPSILRIQQVVRGDSAAYFCASSPPGRQANEKLFFGSGTQLSVL.

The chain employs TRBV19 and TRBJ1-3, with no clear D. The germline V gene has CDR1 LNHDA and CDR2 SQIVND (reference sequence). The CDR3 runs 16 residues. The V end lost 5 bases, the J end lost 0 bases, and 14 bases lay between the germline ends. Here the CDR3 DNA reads TGTGCCAGTAGTTTCTCCGCAGCGTCCTCTGGAAACACCATATATTTT. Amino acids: CASSFSAASSGNTIYF.

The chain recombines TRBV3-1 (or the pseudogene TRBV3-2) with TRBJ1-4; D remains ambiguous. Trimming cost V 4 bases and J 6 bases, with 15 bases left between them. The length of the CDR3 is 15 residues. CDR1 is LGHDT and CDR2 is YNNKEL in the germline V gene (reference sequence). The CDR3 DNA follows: TGTGCCAGCAGCCTGGGTCACGGATGGCATGAAAAACTGTTTTTT. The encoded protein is CASSLGHGWHEKLFF.

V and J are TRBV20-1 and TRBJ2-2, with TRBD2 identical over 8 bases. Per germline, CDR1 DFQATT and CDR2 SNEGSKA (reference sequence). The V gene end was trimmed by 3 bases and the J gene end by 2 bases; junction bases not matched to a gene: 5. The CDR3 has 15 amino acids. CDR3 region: CSASAGGPNTGELFF. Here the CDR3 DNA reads TGCAGTGCTAGTGCGGGGGGACCAAACACCGGGGAGCTGTTTTTT.

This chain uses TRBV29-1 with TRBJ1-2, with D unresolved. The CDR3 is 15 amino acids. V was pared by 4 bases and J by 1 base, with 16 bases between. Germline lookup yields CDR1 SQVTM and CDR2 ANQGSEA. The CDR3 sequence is CSVALDGKDNYGYTF. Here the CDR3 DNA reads TGCAGCGTTGCTCTTGACGGGAAGGATAACTATGGCTACACCTTC.

CDR3 sequence (DNA): TGTGCCAGCAGCGTAGGGGGCGGAGTGGTAGAGACCCAGTACTTC. This encodes CASSVGGGVVETQYF. The V call is TRBV9, the J call TRBJ2-5, with D maybe TRBD1 (5 bases). Germline lookup yields CDR1 SGDLS and CDR2 YYNGEE. The CDR3 is made up of 15 amino acids. Trimming pared 0 bases from V and 4 bases from J, leaving 13 bases between.

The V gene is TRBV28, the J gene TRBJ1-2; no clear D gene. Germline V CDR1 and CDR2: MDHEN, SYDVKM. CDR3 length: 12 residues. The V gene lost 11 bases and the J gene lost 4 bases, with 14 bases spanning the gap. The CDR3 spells CAHAVAPYGYTF. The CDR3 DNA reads TGTGCCCATGCCGTCGCCCCCTATGGCTACACCTTC.

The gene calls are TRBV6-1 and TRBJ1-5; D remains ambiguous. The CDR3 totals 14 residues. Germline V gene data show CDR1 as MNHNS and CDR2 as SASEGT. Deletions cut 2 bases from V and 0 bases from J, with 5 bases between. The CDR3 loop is CASSELSSNQPQHF. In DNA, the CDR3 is TGTGCCAGCAGTGAATTGAGTAGCAATCAGCCCCAGCATTTT.

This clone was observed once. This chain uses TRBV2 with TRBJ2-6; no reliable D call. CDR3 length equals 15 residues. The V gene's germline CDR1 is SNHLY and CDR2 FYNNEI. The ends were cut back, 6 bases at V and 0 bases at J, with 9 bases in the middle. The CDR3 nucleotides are TGTGCCAGCAGCCCAGATGACTCTGGGGCCAACGTCCTGACTTTC. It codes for CASSPDDSGANVLTF.